The next 22 T cell receptor beta chains were all read from a single sample in a study of technical replicates of blood from several donors. The method was immunoSEQ multiplex PCR; TCRdb's version includes in-frame clones alone and lacks a portion of them. The sample has 60,000 to 70,000 clones, approximately 83% seen once. The sequenced sample was PBMCs. These TCRs come from a human donor in good health. Some clones in this sample may be carry-over from other donors' samples.

This clone was seen only a few times. The rearrangement joins TRBV19 to TRBJ1-1; maybe TRBD1 (6 bases). Per germline, CDR1 LNHDA and CDR2 SQIVND (reference sequence). V was trimmed by 1 base and J by 1 base, leaving 7 bases between them. The CDR3 consists of 14 residues. The chain's CDR3 is CASSIGGQNTEAFF. CDR3 nucleotide sequence: TGTGCCAGTAGTATAGGGGGACAGAACACTGAAGCTTTCTTT.

The V gene is TRBV18, the J gene TRBJ2-7; TRBD1 is a possible D gene (5 bases). Between the trimmed V and J ends, which lost 0 bases and 6 bases, there was a span of 15 bases. The CDR3 runs to 15 residues. The germline gives CDR1 KGHSH, CDR2 LQKENI. CDR3 sequence: CASSPPTGPQGEQYF. In nucleotides, the CDR3 is TGTGCCAGCTCACCACCAACCGGGCCCCAGGGCGAGCAGTACTTC.

The chain uses TRBV7-2 and TRBJ2-1; 10 nucleotides line up with TRBD2. V gave up 6 bases and J gave up 5 bases; unmatched junction bases: 7. The CDR3 covers 15 residues. Germline V gene data show CDR1 as SGHTA and CDR2 as FQGNSA. CDR3 sequence (DNA): TGTGCCAGCAGACTGAGCGGGGGGGCCCACAATGAGCAGTTCTTC. It specifies CASRLSGGAHNEQFF.

This chain connects TRBV9 to TRBJ2-7; 7 nucleotides match TRBD2. V lost 0 bases, J lost 2 bases, and 5 bases stayed unmatched. The CDR3 contains 15 residues. The germline V gene has CDR1 SGDLS and CDR2 YYNGEE. CDR3 loop: CASSVGGTTTYEQYF. The CDR3 DNA reads TGTGCCAGCAGCGTAGGAGGGACTACGACCTACGAGCAGTACTTC.

V usage is TRBV27 and J usage is TRBJ2-7; the match to TRBD2 covers 9 bases. The V gene end was trimmed by 5 bases and the J gene end by 1 base; junction bases not matched to a gene: 6. Germline values: CDR1 MNHEY, CDR2 SMNVEV (reference sequence). This CDR3 contains 15 residues. CDR3 sequence (DNA): TGTGCCAGCAGTACGTTAGCGGGAGCTTCCTACGAGCAGTACTTC. Amino acids: CASSTLAGASYEQYF.

The chain employs TRBV15 and TRBJ1-5, with 9 bases aligning to TRBD1. V was pared by 8 bases and J by 1 base, with 9 bases of the junction left unmatched. The CDR3 is 16 residues long. Germline V gene sequence: CDR1 LNHNV, CDR2 YYDKDF (reference sequence). In nucleotides, the CDR3 is TGTGCCACCGCGACGGGACAGGGTTTAAGCAATCAGCCCCAGCATTTT. It is translated as CATATGQGLSNQPQHF.

The chain is built from TRBV2 and TRBJ2-7; 10 bases align to TRBD2. Germline CDR1 and CDR2: SNHLY and FYNNEI. The V gene end was trimmed by 8 bases and the J gene end by 0 bases; junction bases not matched to a gene: 7. This CDR3 is built from 15 residues. This CDR3 reads CASGSSGGSSYEQYF. DNA of the CDR3: TGTGCCAGCGGCTCTAGCGGGGGCAGCTCCTACGAGCAGTACTTC.

The chain joins TRBV6-5 to TRBJ1-3; a possible D gene is TRBD1 (5 bases). This CDR3 spans 16 amino acids. Germline V gene sequence: CDR1 MNHEY, CDR2 SVGAGI. V gave up 0 bases and J gave up 4 bases, with 13 bases separating them. The CDR3 DNA is TGTGCCAGCAGTTACTCGACGGGGGGTCCGGGAAACACCATATATTTT. Its protein is CASSYSTGGPGNTIYF.

The chain combines TRBV2 with TRBJ1-3; D uncertain. Per germline, CDR1 SNHLY and CDR2 FYNNEI. Trimming removed 0 bases at V and 0 bases at J, with 6 bases between. CDR3 length: 15 amino acids. This chain's CDR3 is CASSEASVSGNTIYF. The CDR3 bases are TGTGCCAGCAGTGAAGCCTCCGTCTCTGGAAACACCATATATTTT.

J is TRBJ2-7 and V is TRBV6-5; 8 nucleotides line up with TRBD1. This CDR3 is built from 15 residues. V was clipped by 6 bases and J by 4 bases; unmatched bases: 11. Germline-derived CDR1 and CDR2 are MNHEY and SVGAGI. CDR3 DNA sequence: TGTGCCAGCAGAAGGGCTGGACAGGGCCTATACGAGCAGTACTTC. This gives the protein CASRRAGQGLYEQYF.

The genes are TRBV6-1 and TRBJ1-2, with TRBD1 identical over 10 bases. The CDR3 extends over 16 amino acids. Germline V CDR1 and CDR2: MNHNS, SASEGT. Trimming at V came to 1 base and at J to 4 bases, leaving 6 bases not matched to a gene. The CDR3 DNA sequence: TGTGCCAGCAGTGAAGAGGGGGGACAGGGGACCTATGGCTACACCTTC. Translating it yields CASSEEGGQGTYGYTF.

The CDR3 here is CATSRDATSGKNEQFF. In nucleotides, the CDR3 is TGTGCCACCAGCAGAGATGCGACTAGCGGGAAAAATGAGCAGTTCTTC. The rearrangement links TRBV15 to TRBJ2-1, with 11 positions matching TRBD2. This CDR3 comprises 16 residues. CDR1 and CDR2 (germline): LNHNV, YYDKDF (reference sequence). V dropped 0 bases and J dropped 7; count of bases not matched to a gene: 5. The full variable domain, completed using reference TRBV15 and TRBJ2-1, is DAMVIQNPRYQVTQFGKPVTLSCSQTLNHNVMYWYQQKSSQAPKLLFHYYDKDFNNEADTPDNFQSRRPNTSFCFLDIRSPGLGDTAMYLCATSRDATSGKNEQFFGPGTRLTVL.

V is TRBV5-1 and J is TRBJ2-5, with a tentative D call TRBD2 (6 bases). CDR1 SGHRS and CDR2 YFSETQ come from the germline V gene. Trimming stripped 4 bases from V and 5 bases from J, with 18 bases between. The CDR3 has 15 residues. DNA for the CDR3: TGCGCCAGCAGCAGTATACCGCGGGAAGGGGAGACCCAGTACTTC. Translating it yields CASSSIPREGETQYF.

V and J are TRBV2 and TRBJ2-4, with D possibly matching TRBD1 (5 bases). V was shortened by 6 bases and J by 5 bases, with 8 bases between the two germline ends. The germline V gene has CDR1 SNHLY and CDR2 FYNNEI. This CDR3 contains 12 residues. CDR3 residues: CASSLQENIQYF. CDR3 nucleotides: TGTGCCAGCAGCTTACAGGAAAACATTCAGTACTTC.

This clone has just a few counts. This chain links TRBV2 with TRBJ1-2; TRBD1 is a possible D gene (6 bases). There are 14 residues in the CDR3. CDR1 and CDR2 (germline): SNHLY, FYNNEI. V lost 6 bases, J lost 1 base, and 12 bases lay in between. CDR3 amino acids: CASSPIQGNYGYTF. The DNA of the CDR3 is TGTGCCAGCAGCCCAATACAGGGTAACTATGGCTACACCTTC.

This clone was recorded only once. This chain joins TRBV5-1 and TRBJ2-2; 12 positions agree with TRBD2. The CDR3 has 17 amino acids. The germline gives CDR1 SGHRS, CDR2 YFSETQ. Trimming cost V 2 bases and J 1 base; bases outside gene matches: 3. The CDR3 loop reads CASSFPTSGRNTGELFF. The CDR3 DNA follows: TGCGCCAGCAGCTTCCCGACTAGCGGGAGGAACACCGGGGAGCTGTTTTTT.

The rearrangement joins TRBV9 to TRBJ1-6, with D uncertain. CDR3 size: 12 residues. Per germline, CDR1 SGDLS and CDR2 YYNGEE. V was shortened by 3 bases and J by 6 bases, with 4 bases between the two germline ends. The CDR3 loop is CASSGSNSPLHF. The CDR3 DNA is TGTGCCAGCAGCGGGAGTAATTCACCCCTCCACTTT.

The chain employs TRBV6-5 and TRBJ1-6; 9 nucleotides agree with TRBD1. The V gene's germline CDR1 is MNHEY and CDR2 SVGAGI. There are 15 residues in the CDR3. Losses at the gene ends were 6 bases for V and 7 bases for J; bases not matched to a gene: 7. CDR3 sequence (DNA): TGTGCCAGCAGCCGCAAACAGGGGGCGAATTCACCCCTCCACTTT. Protein product: CASSRKQGANSPLHF.

V and J are TRBV4-2 and TRBJ1-1; possibly TRBD1 for D (6 bases). Germline V lookup: CDR1 LGHNA, CDR2 YNFKEQ. V gave up 1 base and J gave up 1 base, with 16 bases separating them. This CDR3 has 17 amino acids. The CDR3 here is CASSQASGGRTNTEAFF. The CDR3 nucleotides read TGTGCCAGCAGCCAAGCTTCGGGGGGCAGGACGAACACTGAAGCTTTCTTT.

Note on this clone: Distinct nucleotide sequences in the sample also encode this CDR3. The CDR3 spells CASSSSLAGASTDTQYF. For the CDR3, the DNA is TGTGCCAGCAGCTCAAGCCTAGCGGGGGCGTCCACAGATACGCAGTATTTT. The chain carries TRBV7-2 and TRBJ2-3; 10 nucleotides line up with TRBD2. This CDR3 region has 17 residues. Germline V gives CDR1 SGHTA, CDR2 FQGNSA. V shed 4 bases, J shed 2 bases, and the junction held 9 bases outside the gene matches.

In this sample, this clone turned up a few times. The chain has TRBV11-2 and TRBJ2-7; a possible D gene is TRBD2 (6 bases). There are 17 residues in the CDR3. Trimming took 5 bases from V and 0 from J, leaving 20 bases between them. From germline, CDR1 is SGHAT and CDR2 FQNNGV. The CDR3 sequence is CASSGLASGFSSYEQYF. In DNA, the CDR3 is TGTGCCAGCAGCGGGCTGGCGAGCGGGTTCAGCTCCTACGAGCAGTACTTC.

This chain links TRBV7-8 with TRBJ2-5, with a tentative D call TRBD2 (5 bases). Trimming removed 5 bases at V and 5 bases at J, with 18 bases between. The germline gives CDR1 SGHVS, CDR2 FQNEAQ. The CDR3 has 15 residues. CDR3 nucleotides: TGTGCCAGCAGCGTCACCTCGGGCGCGGGTGAGACCCAGTACTTC. Amino acids: CASSVTSGAGETQYF.